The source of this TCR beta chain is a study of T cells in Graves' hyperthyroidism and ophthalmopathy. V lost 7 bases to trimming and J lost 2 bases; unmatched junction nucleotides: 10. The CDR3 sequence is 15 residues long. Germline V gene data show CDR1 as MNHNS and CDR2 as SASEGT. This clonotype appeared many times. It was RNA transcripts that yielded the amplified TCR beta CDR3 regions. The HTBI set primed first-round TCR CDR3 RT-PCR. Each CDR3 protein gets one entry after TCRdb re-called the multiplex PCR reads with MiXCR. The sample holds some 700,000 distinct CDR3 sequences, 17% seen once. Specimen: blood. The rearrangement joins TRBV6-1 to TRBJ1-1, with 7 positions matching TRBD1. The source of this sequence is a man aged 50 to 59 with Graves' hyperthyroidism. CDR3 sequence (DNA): TGTGCCAGCACTGTTATGGGGACAGCAAACACTGAAGCTTTCTTT. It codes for CASTVMGTANTEAFF.